The next 19 T cell receptor beta chains were all read from a single sample in a study of Graves' ophthalmopathy and Graves' hyperthyroidism. For repertoire sequencing, the TCR beta CDR3 regions were amplified from RNA transcripts. Following a first-round RT-PCR that used HTBI primers, a second-round multiplex PCR was carried out. A single record per CDR3 protein comes from TCRdb applying MiXCR to the multiplex PCR reads. The sample includes 240,000 or so distinct CDR3 sequences, around 50% seen only once; the top ten take approximately 44%. The source material was peripheral blood. Receptors were obtained from an adult man with Graves' ophthalmopathy.

This clonotype was counted many times. The chain couples TRBV24-1 to TRBJ1-6, with 11 bases aligning to TRBD1. The CDR3 spans 16 residues. In germline, CDR1 is KGHDR, CDR2 SFDVKD. V lost 4 bases to trimming and J lost 8 bases; unmatched junction nucleotides: 6. In nucleotides, the CDR3 is TGTGCCACCAGTGACCCGGACAGGGGGCTTCATTCACCCCTCCACTTT. Amino acids: CATSDPDRGLHSPLHF.

The chain is built from TRBV19 and TRBJ1-4, with 9 nucleotides matching TRBD1. J gave up 6 bases and V 6 bases, and 5 bases lay outside the gene matches. This CDR3 has 14 amino acids. The V gene's germline CDR1 is LNHDA and CDR2 SQIVND (reference sequence). CDR3 coding DNA: TGTGCCAGTAGGTACAGGGGGCGGGATGAAAAACTGTTTTTT. It encodes CASRYRGRDEKLFF.

This clonotype has just a few counts. V usage is TRBV4-2 and J usage is TRBJ1-1; no firm D call. Germline V lookup: CDR1 LGHNA, CDR2 YNFKEQ. V was clipped by 0 bases and J by 1 base, with 9 bases between them. This CDR3 has 15 residues. The CDR3 bases are TGTGCCAGCAGCCAAGACACATCAGGGAACACTGAAGCTTTCTTT. Residues: CASSQDTSGNTEAFF.

This chain connects TRBV5-4 to TRBJ1-3; perhaps TRBD1 as D (6 bases). Germline V CDR1 and CDR2: SGHNT, YYREEE (reference sequence). This CDR3 contains 14 residues. Trimming cost V 5 bases and J 1 base, with 10 bases left between them. This CDR3 reads CASSSDRSGNTIYF. The CDR3 region has the DNA TGTGCCAGCAGTTCCGACAGGTCTGGAAACACCATATATTTT.

This clonotype has more than one count but fewer than ten. The chain joins TRBV7-2 to TRBJ1-6; TRBD1 matches at 8 bases. Germline-derived CDR1 and CDR2 are SGHTA and FQGNSA. The CDR3 is 17 amino acids. V trimming: 5 bases; J trimming: 8 bases; junction bases outside the gene matches: 14. The CDR3 region is CASSLRTGSVVYSPLHF. The CDR3 DNA reads as TGTGCCAGCAGCCTCAGGACAGGGTCGGTTGTTTATTCACCCCTCCACTTT.

This clonotype showed up many times. V and J are TRBV19 and TRBJ1-1, with D possibly TRBD1 on 5 matching bases. Trimming took off 4 bases at V and 4 bases at J, with 7 bases between the two ends. CDR3 length: 12 amino acids. Germline V gene sequence: CDR1 LNHDA, CDR2 SQIVND (reference sequence). The CDR3 bases are TGTGCCAGTAGTAAGGACATCACTGAAGCTTTCTTT. It translates to CASSKDITEAFF.

J is TRBJ2-7 and V is TRBV24-1; D perhaps matches TRBD1 (5 bases). The CDR3 has 16 residues. V was clipped by 3 bases and J by 3 bases, with 17 bases between them. Germline values: CDR1 KGHDR, CDR2 SFDVKD. CDR3: CATSDQDPRQGYEQYF. The CDR3 nucleotides read TGTGCCACCAGTGATCAAGACCCGAGGCAGGGCTACGAGCAGTACTTC.

As for this clonotype: Compared with germline, one end of the junction differs, possibly owing to a read error. The chain uses TRBV29-1 and TRBJ2-3; tentatively, D is TRBD1 (6 bases). Germline CDR1 reads SQVTM; CDR2 reads ANQGSEA. CDR3 length: 14 residues. The CDR3 loop reads CSVELVGDTYTQYF. The CDR3 nucleotides read TGCAGCGTTGAACTAGTTGGGGACACATATACGCAGTATTTT.

The chain has TRBV19 and TRBJ2-5; D may match TRBD1 or TRBD2 (6 bases each). V was clipped by 5 bases and J by 5 bases, with 18 bases between them. Per germline, CDR1 LNHDA and CDR2 SQIVND (reference sequence). This CDR3 has 15 residues. CDR3 residues: CASSAAGQTGETQYF. In DNA, the CDR3 is TGTGCCAGTAGTGCCGCGGGACAAACGGGTGAGACCCAGTACTTC.

This clonotype was counted a single time. The chain recombines TRBV28 with TRBJ2-7; no definite D call. Trimming pared 5 bases from V and 2 bases from J, leaving 13 bases between. Germline V gene sequence: CDR1 MDHEN, CDR2 SYDVKM. CDR3 length: 14 amino acids. The CDR3 loop is CASSAPGPTYEQYF. CDR3 nucleotide sequence: TGTGCCAGCAGTGCCCCGGGTCCCACCTACGAGCAGTACTTC.

Only a few counts were recorded for this clonotype. The genes are TRBV7-3 and TRBJ1-4; D is possibly TRBD1 (5 bases). The V end was cut by 1 base, the J end by 8 bases, with 11 bases between. The CDR3 has 14 residues. Germline V gene data show CDR1 as SGHTA and CDR2 as FQGTGA. The CDR3 here is CASSLMGPREKLFF. The CDR3 DNA is TGTGCCAGCAGCTTAATGGGACCGAGGGAAAAACTGTTTTTT. The variable domain in full, with the rest retrieved from reference TRBV7-3 and TRBJ1-4, is GAGVSQTPSNKVTEKGKYVELRCDPISGHTALYWYRQSLGQGPEFLIYFQGTGAADDSGLPNDRFFAVRPEGSVSTLKIQRTERGDSAVYLCASSLMGPREKLFFGSGTQLSVL.

This clonotype showed up just a few times. This sequence joins TRBV7-8 and TRBJ2-7; maybe TRBD2 (6 bases). The ends were cut back, 0 bases at V and 6 bases at J, with 9 bases in the middle. This CDR3 contains 13 residues. Germline CDR1 and CDR2: SGHVS and FQNEAQ. The CDR3 region is CASSLAGTVEQYF. CDR3 DNA: TGTGCCAGCAGCTTAGCGGGGACTGTCGAGCAGTACTTC.

This CDR3 is CASSRQGVGTEAFF. The CDR3 coding sequence is TGTGCCAGCAGTAGACAGGGGGTGGGCACTGAAGCTTTCTTT. The chain couples TRBV25-1 to TRBJ1-1; 9 nucleotides agree with TRBD1. CDR3 length equals 14 residues. Unmatched junction bases numbered 5, after V lost 5 bases and J lost 4 bases. The germline CDR1 and CDR2 sequences are MGHDK and SYGVNS.

The chain links TRBV28 to TRBJ2-6; 7 nucleotides match TRBD1. V trimming: 5 bases; J trimming: 4 bases; junction bases outside the gene matches: 2. The CDR3 loop spans 14 amino acids. The germline V gene encodes CDR1 MDHEN and CDR2 SYDVKM. CDR3 residues: CASSDRAGANVLTF. The CDR3 DNA sequence: TGTGCCAGCAGTGACAGGGCCGGGGCCAACGTCCTGACTTTC.

V gene TRBV29-1 combines with J gene TRBJ2-7, with D perhaps matching TRBD1 or TRBD2 (6 bases each). The tail of the sequence fits TRBJ2-1 better, so the J call may be wrong. The CDR3 contains 14 residues. The germline gives CDR1 SQVTM, CDR2 ANQGSEA. This CDR3 is CSVTRGTKNNEQFF. CDR3 nucleotides: TGCAGCGTGACCCGCGGGACAAAAAACAATGAGCAGTTCTTC.

This clonotype was seen more than once but under ten times. This rearrangement joins TRBV12-3 or TRBV12-4 to TRBJ1-3, with TRBD1 identical over 8 bases. V was pared by 8 bases and J by 1 base, with 7 bases of the junction left unmatched. This CDR3 is 15 amino acids long. The CDR3, as DNA: TGTGCCAGCGGGTACAGGGGGAGATCTGGAAACACCATATATTTT. Protein product: CASGYRGRSGNTIYF.

The chain couples TRBV7-3 to TRBJ2-2; D is perhaps TRBD2 (6 bases). The CDR3 is 15 amino acids. CDR1 is SGHTA, CDR2 FQGTGA, per germline. The ends were cut back, 1 base at V and 5 bases at J, with 11 bases in the middle. Here the CDR3 DNA reads TGTGCCAGCAGCTTAAGTAGGGGAGGAACCGGGGAGCTGTTTTTT. Translating gives CASSLSRGGTGELFF. Complete variable domain (other parts from reference TRBV7-3 and TRBJ2-2): GAGVSQTPSNKVTEKGKYVELRCDPISGHTALYWYRQSLGQGPEFLIYFQGTGAADDSGLPNDRFFAVRPEGSVSTLKIQRTERGDSAVYLCASSLSRGGTGELFFGEGSRLTVL.

This clonotype was recorded only once. The chain has TRBV25-1 and TRBJ1-6; maybe TRBD1 (6 bases). CDR3 length: 16 amino acids. Deletions cut 0 bases from V and 6 bases from J, with 12 bases between. Germline CDR1 reads MGHDK; CDR2 reads SYGVNS. This chain's CDR3 is CASSEYGQRRNSPLHF. Here the CDR3 DNA reads TGTGCCAGCAGTGAATATGGACAGAGGCGTAATTCACCCCTCCACTTT.

This clonotype was counted only a few times. The chain couples TRBV10-3 to TRBJ1-2; perhaps TRBD1 as D (5 bases). V gave up 7 bases and J gave up 8 bases, with 17 bases separating them. The CDR3 is 13 residues long. Looked up from germline, CDR1 is ENHRY and CDR2 is SYGVKD. CDR3 DNA sequence: TGTGCCATCACCGGGGGGTCCCCGAAGGGCTACACCTTC. Its translation: CAITGGSPKGYTF.